This T cell receptor (beta chain) comes out of a study of blood T cell repertoires in COVID-19. Study information: COVID-19 samples, acute and convalescent, were from the United States, Italy and Spain. T cells, B-cell-depleted T cells, or PBMCs provided the cDNA or gDNA that served as material.

As processed by the authors: Reference gene primer amplification gave nucleated cell count estimates. Profiled with immunoSEQ multiplex PCR; TCRdb holds only in-frame clones, not every one. V and J calls and clone size are copied from that table; D and trimming were computed from the DNA. The data contain hundreds of thousands of clones, just under 85% of them singletons. This CDR3 has 16 amino acids. The germline CDR1 and CDR2 sequences are SNHLY and FYNNEI. Unmatched junction bases numbered 12, after V lost 6 bases and J lost 8 bases. This clone qualifies as medium-sized. Sequencing used peripheral blood. The receptor comes from a woman older than 75 with acute or convalescent COVID-19. The chain links TRBV2 to TRBJ2-2; 10 bases match TRBD2. The CDR3 nucleotides read TGTGCCAGCAGCCTAAGCCTAGCGGGGGTTTCTGGGGAGCTGTTTTTT. Protein: CASSLSLAGVSGELFF.